The 27 T cell receptor beta chains below come from one sample, sequenced in a study of control samples from healthy donors and cancer patients. Produced via immunoSEQ multiplex PCR; TCRdb's table is partial and in-frame only. This table holds just under 60,000 clones, under 95% found once. Material for sequencing was PBMCs. The receptor source for this set is a man aged 35-49 years with colorectal cancer.

This chain uses TRBV7-2 with TRBJ2-1, with D maybe TRBD1 (5 bases). Germline V gives CDR1 SGHTA, CDR2 FQGNSA. V lost 2 bases and J lost 9, with 20 bases in between. The CDR3 contains 16 residues. Written as DNA, the CDR3 is TGTGCCAGCAGCTTACAAGGCGGATTTGGGGCTGGTGAGCAGTTCTTC. Protein product: CASSLQGGFGAGEQFF. The full variable domain, in which reference TRBV7-2 and TRBJ2-1 provide the parts outside the CDR3, is GAGVSQSPSNKVTEKGKDVELRCDPISGHTALYWYRQSLGQGLEFLIYFQGNSAPDKSGLPSDRFSAERTGGSVSTLTIQRTQQEDSAVYLCASSLQGGFGAGEQFFGPGTRLTVL.

The chain couples TRBV5-8 to TRBJ2-7; D remains unclear. The length of the CDR3 is 12 residues. Germline CDR1 is SGHTS and CDR2 is YDEGEE. V lost 2 bases and J lost 6, with 9 bases in between. The chain's CDR3 is CASSLRRPEQYF. Here the CDR3 DNA reads TGTGCCAGCAGCTTACGAAGGCCCGAGCAGTACTTC.

The V call is TRBV3-1 (or the pseudogene TRBV3-2), the J call TRBJ1-5; a possible D gene is TRBD1 (5 bases). With 2 bases removed from V and 6 bases from J, the gap between germline ends came to 11 bases. The CDR3 extends over 14 amino acids. CDR1 LGHDT and CDR2 YNNKEL come from the germline V gene (reference sequence). The CDR3: CASSQTWGPQPQHF. CDR3 nucleotide sequence: TGTGCCAGCAGCCAAACATGGGGCCCTCAGCCCCAGCATTTT.

This clone was seen only once. The chain is built from TRBV19 and TRBJ1-5; D perhaps matches TRBD1 (5 bases). CDR3 length: 15 amino acids. Per the germline V gene, CDR1 is LNHDA and CDR2 is SQIVND (reference sequence). V lost 0 bases to trimming and J lost 4 bases, with 10 bases between them. The CDR3 sequence: CASSIDRGGNQPQHF. CDR3 in DNA: TGTGCCAGTAGTATAGATCGGGGCGGGAATCAGCCCCAGCATTTT. Full variable domain (remainder filled in from reference TRBV19 and TRBJ1-5): DGGITQSPKYLFRKEGQNVTLSCEQNLNHDAMYWYRQDPGQGLRLIYYSQIVNDFQKGDIAEGYSVSREKKESFPLTVTSAQKNPTAFYLCASSIDRGGNQPQHFGDGTRLSIL.

The rearrangement joins TRBV5-6 to TRBJ2-1; 7 bases are a match to TRBD1. The CDR3 extends over 15 amino acids. V lost 3 bases, J lost 8 bases, and 11 bases stayed unmatched. CDR1 is SGHDT, CDR2 YYEEEE, per germline. The CDR3 DNA sequence: TGTGCCAGCAGCTACAGGGTGGGACAGTGGGATGAGCAGTTCTTC. Translating gives CASSYRVGQWDEQFF.

V is TRBV27 and J is TRBJ2-1, with 7 bases fitting TRBD1. V lost 3 bases to trimming and J lost 7 bases; unmatched junction nucleotides: 3. This CDR3 region has 13 residues. The germline V gene has CDR1 MNHEY and CDR2 SMNVEV (reference sequence). CDR3 sequence reads: CASSLPQGNEQFF. CDR3 nucleotides: TGTGCCAGCAGTTTGCCACAGGGGAATGAGCAGTTCTTC.

This CDR3 is CASSGRPGFGYTF. Here the CDR3 DNA reads TGTGCCAGCAGCGGTCGGCCGGGGTTCGGCTACACCTTC. The chain employs TRBV2 and TRBJ1-2; D not resolved. The ends were cut back, 6 bases at V and 8 bases at J, with 16 bases in the middle. Germline-derived CDR1 and CDR2 are SNHLY and FYNNEI. The CDR3 consists of 13 residues. The whole variable domain, remainder taken from reference TRBV2 and TRBJ1-2, is EPEVTQTPSHQVTQMGQEVILRCVPISNHLYFYWYRQILGQKVEFLVSFYNNEISEKSEIFDDQFSVERPDGSNFTLKIRSTKLEDSAMYFCASSGRPGFGYTFGSGTRLTVV.

V usage is TRBV4-1 and J usage is TRBJ1-2; 8 nucleotides agree with TRBD1. Germline CDR1 and CDR2: MGHRA and YSYEKL. J gave up 8 bases and V 0 bases, and 8 bases lay outside the gene matches. This CDR3 is 15 amino acids long. The CDR3 loop is CASSQERTGRRGYTF. The CDR3 DNA follows: TGCGCCAGCAGCCAAGAGAGGACAGGGCGGAGAGGCTACACCTTC.

The genes are TRBV27 and TRBJ2-5; 12 nucleotides align to TRBD1. The J call may be wrong; the DNA end is better matched by TRBJ2-7. The CDR3 totals 17 residues. The germline gives CDR1 MNHEY, CDR2 SMNVEV (reference sequence). The CDR3 spells CASSAGPGTGGFYEQYF. The CDR3, as DNA: TGTGCCAGCAGTGCGGGACCCGGGACAGGGGGCTTCTACGAGCAGTACTTC.

This chain links TRBV7-3 with TRBJ1-6; 8 positions agree with TRBD1. J was trimmed by 6 bases and V by 1 base; bases with no gene match: 2. This CDR3 is built from 15 residues. Germline V gene lookup returns CDR1 SGHTA and CDR2 FQGTGA. The CDR3 DNA reads as TGTGCCAGCAGCTTAAGTCAGGGGGCTAATTCACCCCTCCACTTT. Residues: CASSLSQGANSPLHF.

The CDR3 loop reads CASSYRNVGYEQYF. The CDR3 DNA reads as TGTGCCAGCAGTTACCGCAACGTGGGGTACGAGCAGTACTTC. This chain links TRBV6-5 with TRBJ2-7; D gene uncertain. The CDR3 extends over 14 amino acids. Trimming removed 2 bases at V and 4 bases at J, with 12 bases between. The V gene's germline CDR1 is MNHEY and CDR2 SVGAGI.

The chain is built from TRBV7-2 and TRBJ2-2, with TRBD2 matching over 7 bases. Germline V lookup: CDR1 SGHTA, CDR2 FQGNSA. V shed 3 bases and J 1 base; nucleotides not matched to a gene: 2. This CDR3 comprises 15 residues. The CDR3 DNA follows: TGTGCCAGCAGCTTGACGGGGGGGAACACCGGGGAGCTGTTTTTT. Its translation is CASSLTGGNTGELFF.

The chain combines TRBV5-1 with TRBJ2-5, with D unclear. This CDR3 comprises 15 residues. Germline-derived CDR1 and CDR2 are SGHRS and YFSETQ. Between the trimmed V and J ends, which lost 0 bases and 5 bases, there was a span of 14 bases. Here the CDR3 DNA reads TGCGCCAGCAGCTTGGGAGGAGATTCTGGGGAGACCCAGTACTTC. This codes for CASSLGGDSGETQYF.

The chain combines TRBV3-1 (or the pseudogene TRBV3-2) with TRBJ1-1; D may be TRBD1 (5 bases). Between the trimmed V and J ends, which lost 4 bases and 7 bases, there was a span of 19 bases. CDR1 is LGHDT and CDR2 is YNNKEL in the germline V gene (reference sequence). CDR3 length: 15 amino acids. CDR3 bases: TGTGCCAGCAGCCCTTCTAATCGGGGGTTGGATGAAGCTTTCTTT. Protein: CASSPSNRGLDEAFF.

The rearrangement joins TRBV5-4 to TRBJ2-2, with D perhaps matching TRBD1 or TRBD2 (5 bases each). Between the trimmed V and J ends, which lost 5 bases and 1 base, there was a span of 9 bases. CDR3 length equals 14 residues. Germline CDR1 reads SGHNT; CDR2 reads YYREEE (reference sequence). CDR3 amino acids: CASRQGRNTGELFF. CDR3 coding DNA: TGTGCCAGCAGGCAGGGACGGAACACCGGGGAGCTGTTTTTT.

V and J are TRBV2 and TRBJ2-2, with D maybe TRBD1 (5 bases). V dropped 5 bases and J dropped 8 bases, with 9 bases sitting between them. Germline V gene lookup returns CDR1 SNHLY and CDR2 FYNNEI. The CDR3 has 12 amino acids. Here the CDR3 reads CASSRQRGELFF. The CDR3 DNA reads as TGTGCCAGCAGTCGACAGAGGGGGGAGCTGTTTTTT.

The rearrangement uses TRBV7-9 and TRBJ1-2; D ambiguous. Germline values: CDR1 SEHNR, CDR2 FQNEAQ (reference sequence). Trimming pared 2 bases from V and 0 bases from J, leaving 13 bases between. This CDR3 is 16 amino acids long. CDR3 bases: TGTGCCAGCAGCTTATGGTTCGGAGCGACTAACTATGGCTACACCTTC. Translating it yields CASSLWFGATNYGYTF.

The chain uses TRBV30 and TRBJ1-3, with D unresolved. V was pared by 3 bases and J by 0 bases, with 9 bases between. Germline V lookup: CDR1 GTSNPN, CDR2 SVGIG (reference sequence). This CDR3 has 14 residues. This chain's CDR3 is CAWRDFFSGNTIYF. CDR3 in DNA: TGTGCCTGGAGGGATTTTTTCTCTGGAAACACCATATATTTT. Variable domain in full (rest from reference TRBV30 and TRBJ1-3): SQTIHQWPATLVQPVGSPLSLECTVEGTSNPNLYWYRQAAGRGLQLLFYSVGIGQISSEVPQNLSASRPQDRQFILSSKKLLLSDSGFYLCAWRDFFSGNTIYFGEGSWLTVV.

The V call is TRBV10-2, the J call TRBJ2-2, with a weak D call TRBD2 (6 bases). CDR3 length: 14 residues. The germline V gene has CDR1 WSHSY and CDR2 SAAADI. Trimming removed 2 bases at V and 5 bases at J, with 9 bases between. The CDR3, as DNA: TGCGCCAGCAGTGAGGCGGGGAAAACCGGGGAGCTGTTTTTT. Its protein is CASSEAGKTGELFF.

This clone came up once. V gene TRBV30 combines with J gene TRBJ1-2, with D hard to call. V shed 2 bases and J shed 7 bases, with 14 bases lying between them. The CDR3 runs 13 residues. Germline CDR1 GTSNPN, CDR2 SVGIG (reference sequence). CDR3 loop: CAWSPPSVRGYTF. The CDR3 coding sequence is TGTGCCTGGAGTCCCCCATCAGTCCGTGGCTACACCTTC. Full variable domain (missing parts from reference TRBV30 and TRBJ1-2): SQTIHQWPATLVQPVGSPLSLECTVEGTSNPNLYWYRQAAGRGLQLLFYSVGIGQISSEVPQNLSASRPQDRQFILSSKKLLLSDSGFYLCAWSPPSVRGYTFGSGTRLTVV.

The chain links TRBV3-1 (or the pseudogene TRBV3-2) to TRBJ2-6, with 8 bases lining up with TRBD1. The CDR3 is 17 amino acids. Germline CDR1 is LGHDT and CDR2 is YNNKEL (reference sequence). The junction had 5 bases not matched to a gene; V was cut back by 4 bases and J by 0 bases. The CDR3 DNA reads TGTGCCAGCAGCCGAGGGACAGGCTTCTCTGGGGCCAACGTCCTGACTTTC. Residues: CASSRGTGFSGANVLTF.

The V and J genes are TRBV9 and TRBJ2-1; tentatively, D is TRBD2 (6 bases). Per germline, CDR1 SGDLS and CDR2 YYNGEE. The V end lost 0 bases, the J end lost 8 bases, and 21 bases lay between the germline ends. The CDR3 length is 17 residues. The CDR3 DNA is TGTGCCAGCAGCGTAGGGCCGGGAGAGCCGCCGGGGGATGAGCAGTTCTTC. This translates into CASSVGPGEPPGDEQFF.

The chain uses TRBV4-1 and TRBJ1-1; TRBD1 matches at 9 bases. The V gene's germline CDR1 is MGHRA and CDR2 YSYEKL. Trimming removed 3 bases from V and 5 bases from J; junction bases left unmatched: 7. This CDR3 is 15 amino acids long. CDR3 sequence reads: CASSQGTGGSTEAFF. CDR3 nucleotide sequence: TGCGCCAGCAGCCAGGGAACAGGGGGCAGTACTGAAGCTTTCTTT.

In regard to this clone: A junction end diverges from the germline sequence, so it may reflect a read error. This CDR3 reads CASSVAGPQGTQYF. For the CDR3, the DNA is TGTGCCAGCAGCGTCGCAGGTCCCCAAGGGACCCAGTACTTC. J is TRBJ2-5 and V is TRBV9; no clear D. The length of the CDR3 is 14 residues. The V gene's germline CDR1 is SGDLS and CDR2 YYNGEE.

The chain joins TRBV10-1 to TRBJ1-1, with D tentatively TRBD1 (5 bases). The CDR3 consists of 14 residues. Germline CDR1 WNHNN, CDR2 SYGVQD (reference sequence). V dropped 6 bases and J dropped 4 bases, with 15 bases sitting between them. The CDR3 loop is CASSGRPGGTEAFF. CDR3 DNA sequence: TGCGCCAGCAGCGGACGCCCGGGGGGCACTGAAGCTTTCTTT.

V usage is TRBV5-4 and J usage is TRBJ1-6, with 12 bases fitting TRBD1. The germline gives CDR1 SGHNT, CDR2 YYREEE (reference sequence). The junction had 6 bases not matched to a gene; V was cut back by 4 bases and J by 7 bases. The CDR3 consists of 16 residues. CDR3 loop: CASSPGTGGRNSPLHF. The CDR3 DNA reads as TGTGCCAGCAGCCCCGGGACAGGGGGCCGGAATTCACCCCTCCACTTT.

This chain connects TRBV3-1 (or the pseudogene TRBV3-2) to TRBJ1-1; no clear D. In germline, CDR1 is LGHDT, CDR2 YNNKEL (reference sequence). Trimming took 3 bases from V and 5 from J, leaving 13 bases between them. This CDR3 is built from 14 residues. This chain's CDR3 is CASSHPGGNTEAFF. The DNA for the CDR3 is TGTGCCAGCAGCCATCCAGGTGGCAATACTGAAGCTTTCTTT.